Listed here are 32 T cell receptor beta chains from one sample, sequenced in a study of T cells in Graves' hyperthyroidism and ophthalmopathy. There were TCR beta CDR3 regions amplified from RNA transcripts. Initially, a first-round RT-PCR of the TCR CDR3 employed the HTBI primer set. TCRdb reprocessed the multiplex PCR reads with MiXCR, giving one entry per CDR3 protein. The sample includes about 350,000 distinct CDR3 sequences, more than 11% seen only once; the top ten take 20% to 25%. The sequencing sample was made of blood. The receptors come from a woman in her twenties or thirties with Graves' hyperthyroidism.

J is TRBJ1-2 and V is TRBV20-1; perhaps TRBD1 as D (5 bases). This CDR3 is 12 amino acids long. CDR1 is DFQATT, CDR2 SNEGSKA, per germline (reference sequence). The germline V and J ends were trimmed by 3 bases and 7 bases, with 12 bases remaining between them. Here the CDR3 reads CSASLPGTGYTF. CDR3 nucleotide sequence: TGCAGTGCTAGTCTTCCAGGGACTGGCTACACCTTC.

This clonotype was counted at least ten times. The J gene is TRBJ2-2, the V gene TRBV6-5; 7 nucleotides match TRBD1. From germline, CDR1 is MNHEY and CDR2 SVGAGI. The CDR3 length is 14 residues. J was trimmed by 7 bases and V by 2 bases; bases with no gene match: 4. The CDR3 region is CASSYKGAGGELFF. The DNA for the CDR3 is TGTGCCAGCAGTTACAAGGGGGCAGGCGGGGAGCTGTTTTTT.

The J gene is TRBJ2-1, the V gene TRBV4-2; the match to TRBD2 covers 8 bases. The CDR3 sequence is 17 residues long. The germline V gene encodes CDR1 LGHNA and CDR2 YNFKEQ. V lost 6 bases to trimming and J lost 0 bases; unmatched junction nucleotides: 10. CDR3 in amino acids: CASRIRVGTSSYNEQFF. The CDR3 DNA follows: TGTGCCAGCAGAATCCGCGTCGGGACTAGCTCCTACAATGAGCAGTTCTTC.

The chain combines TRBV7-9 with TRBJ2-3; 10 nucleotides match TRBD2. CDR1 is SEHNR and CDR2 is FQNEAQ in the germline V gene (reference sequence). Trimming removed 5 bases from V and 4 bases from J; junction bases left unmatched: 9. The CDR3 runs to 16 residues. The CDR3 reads CASSMSLAGAADTQYF. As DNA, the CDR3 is TGTGCCAGCAGCATGTCTCTAGCGGGAGCGGCAGATACGCAGTATTTT.

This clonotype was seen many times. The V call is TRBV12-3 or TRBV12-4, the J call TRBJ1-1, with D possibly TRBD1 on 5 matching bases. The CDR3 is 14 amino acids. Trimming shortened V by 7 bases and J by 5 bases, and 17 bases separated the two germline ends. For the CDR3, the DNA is TGTGCCAGCAAAAGTAGAGGGGCAGGAACTGAAGCTTTCTTT. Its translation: CASKSRGAGTEAFF.

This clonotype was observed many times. The CDR3 reads CASSETEDRETGELFF. Here the CDR3 DNA reads TGTGCCAGCAGTGAGACAGAGGACAGGGAGACCGGGGAGCTGTTTTTT. V is TRBV2 and J is TRBJ2-2; TRBD1 matches 8 bases. Germline values: CDR1 SNHLY, CDR2 FYNNEI. V trimming: 3 bases; J trimming: 5 bases; junction bases outside the gene matches: 8. This CDR3 has 16 residues.

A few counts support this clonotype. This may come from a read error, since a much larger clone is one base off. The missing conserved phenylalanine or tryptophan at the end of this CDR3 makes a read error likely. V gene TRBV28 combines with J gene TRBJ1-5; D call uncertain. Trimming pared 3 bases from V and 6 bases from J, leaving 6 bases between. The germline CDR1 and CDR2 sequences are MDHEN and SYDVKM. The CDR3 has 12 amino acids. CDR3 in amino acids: CASSLVVQPQHS. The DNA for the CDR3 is TGTGCCAGCAGTTTGGTCGTTCAGCCCCAGCATTCT.

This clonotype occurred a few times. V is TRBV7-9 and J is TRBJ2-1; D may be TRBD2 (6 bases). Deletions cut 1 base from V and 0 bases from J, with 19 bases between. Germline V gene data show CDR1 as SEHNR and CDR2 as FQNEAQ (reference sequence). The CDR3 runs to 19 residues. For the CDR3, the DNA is TGTGCCAGCAGCTTAGTGGAGGGACTCGAACTAAGCTCCTACAATGAGCAGTTCTTC. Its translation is CASSLVEGLELSSYNEQFF.

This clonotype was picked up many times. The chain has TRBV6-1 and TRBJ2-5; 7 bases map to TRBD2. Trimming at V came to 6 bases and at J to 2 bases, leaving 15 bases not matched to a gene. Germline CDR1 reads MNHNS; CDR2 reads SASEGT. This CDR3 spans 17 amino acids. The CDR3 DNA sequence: TGTGCCAGCAGCCGCCGGTTGGCGGGAGTAGATCAAGAGACCCAGTACTTC. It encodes CASSRRLAGVDQETQYF.

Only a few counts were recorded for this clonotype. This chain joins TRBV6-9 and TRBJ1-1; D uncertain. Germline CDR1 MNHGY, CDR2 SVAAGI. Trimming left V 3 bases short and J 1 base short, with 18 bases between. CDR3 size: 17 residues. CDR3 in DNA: TGTGCCAGCAGTTACGGAGGGTTCGGTAACGCGAACACTGAAGCTTTCTTT. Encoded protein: CASSYGGFGNANTEAFF.

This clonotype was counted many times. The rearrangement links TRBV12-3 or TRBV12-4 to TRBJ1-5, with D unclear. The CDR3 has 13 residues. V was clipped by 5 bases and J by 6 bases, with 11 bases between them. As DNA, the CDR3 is TGTGCCAGCAGTGCCAAGGAGGGTCAGCCCCAGCATTTT. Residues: CASSAKEGQPQHF.

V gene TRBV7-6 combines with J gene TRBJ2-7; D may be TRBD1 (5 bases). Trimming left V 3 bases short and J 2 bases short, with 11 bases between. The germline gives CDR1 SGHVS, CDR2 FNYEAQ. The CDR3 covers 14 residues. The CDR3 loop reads CASSLSVGAYEQYF. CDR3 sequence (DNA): TGTGCCAGCAGCTTGAGTGTAGGGGCCTACGAGCAGTACTTC.

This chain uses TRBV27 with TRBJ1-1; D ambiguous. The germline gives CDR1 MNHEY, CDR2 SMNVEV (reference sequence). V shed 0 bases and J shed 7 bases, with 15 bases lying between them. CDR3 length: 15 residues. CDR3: CASSLSPAGGSEAFF. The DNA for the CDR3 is TGTGCCAGCAGTTTATCCCCGGCTGGCGGGAGTGAAGCTTTCTTT.

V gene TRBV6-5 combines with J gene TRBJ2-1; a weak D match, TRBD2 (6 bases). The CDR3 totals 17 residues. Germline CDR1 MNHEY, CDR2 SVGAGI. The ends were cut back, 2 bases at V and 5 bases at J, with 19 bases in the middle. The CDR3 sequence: CASSYRSEGLVHNEQFF. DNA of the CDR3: TGTGCCAGCAGTTACCGTTCGGAGGGCCTTGTCCACAATGAGCAGTTCTTC.

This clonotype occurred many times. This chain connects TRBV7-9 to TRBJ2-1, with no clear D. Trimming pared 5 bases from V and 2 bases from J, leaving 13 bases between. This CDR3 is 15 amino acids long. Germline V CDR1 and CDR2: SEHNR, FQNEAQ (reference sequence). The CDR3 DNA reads TGTGCCAGCAGCCCACGCGGTGAGGCCTACAATGAGCAGTTCTTC. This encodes CASSPRGEAYNEQFF.

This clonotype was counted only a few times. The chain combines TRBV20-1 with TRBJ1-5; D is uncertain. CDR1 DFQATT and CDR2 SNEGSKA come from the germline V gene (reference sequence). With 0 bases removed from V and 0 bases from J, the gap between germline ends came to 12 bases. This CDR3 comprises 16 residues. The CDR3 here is CSARDPGRYSNQPQHF. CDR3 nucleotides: TGCAGTGCTAGAGATCCCGGGCGGTATAGCAATCAGCCCCAGCATTTT.

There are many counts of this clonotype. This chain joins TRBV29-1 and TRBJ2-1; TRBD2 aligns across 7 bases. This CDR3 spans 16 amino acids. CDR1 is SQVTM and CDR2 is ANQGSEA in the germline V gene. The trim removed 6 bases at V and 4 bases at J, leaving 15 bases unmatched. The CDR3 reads CSVSAGGRGTYNEQFF. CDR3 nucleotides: TGCAGCGTCTCAGCTGGGGGGAGGGGCACATACAATGAGCAGTTCTTC.

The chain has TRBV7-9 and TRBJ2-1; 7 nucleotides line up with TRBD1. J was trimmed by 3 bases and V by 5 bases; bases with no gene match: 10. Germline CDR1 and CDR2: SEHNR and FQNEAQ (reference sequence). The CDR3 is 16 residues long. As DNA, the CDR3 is TGTGCCAGCAGCGAGGGGGCGACCGTAGTCTACAATGAGCAGTTCTTC. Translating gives CASSEGATVVYNEQFF.

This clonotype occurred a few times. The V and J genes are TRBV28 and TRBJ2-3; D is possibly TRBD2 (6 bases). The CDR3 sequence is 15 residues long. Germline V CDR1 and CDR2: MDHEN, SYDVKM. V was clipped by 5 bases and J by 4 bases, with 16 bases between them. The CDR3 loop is CASSDSGRPADTQYF. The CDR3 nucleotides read TGTGCCAGCAGTGATAGTGGGAGGCCCGCAGATACGCAGTATTTT.

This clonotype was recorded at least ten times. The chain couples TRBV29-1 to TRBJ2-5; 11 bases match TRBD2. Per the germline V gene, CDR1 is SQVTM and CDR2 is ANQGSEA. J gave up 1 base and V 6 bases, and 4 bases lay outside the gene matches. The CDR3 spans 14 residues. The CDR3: CSVLLAGGQETQYF. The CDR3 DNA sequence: TGCAGCGTCCTTCTAGCGGGAGGCCAAGAGACCCAGTACTTC.

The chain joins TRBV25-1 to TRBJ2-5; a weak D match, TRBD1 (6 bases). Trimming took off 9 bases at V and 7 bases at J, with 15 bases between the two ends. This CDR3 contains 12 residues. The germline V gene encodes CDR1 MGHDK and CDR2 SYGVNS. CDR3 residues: CASLEGVGTQYF. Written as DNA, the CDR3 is TGTGCCAGTCTTGAGGGGGTCGGGACCCAGTACTTC.

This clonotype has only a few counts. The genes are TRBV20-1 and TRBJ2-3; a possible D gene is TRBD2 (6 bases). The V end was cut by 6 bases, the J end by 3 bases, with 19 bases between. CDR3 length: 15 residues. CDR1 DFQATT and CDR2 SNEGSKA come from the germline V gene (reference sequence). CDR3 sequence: CSAPKAGSITDTQYF. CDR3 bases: TGCAGTGCCCCGAAGGCGGGAAGTATTACAGATACGCAGTATTTT.

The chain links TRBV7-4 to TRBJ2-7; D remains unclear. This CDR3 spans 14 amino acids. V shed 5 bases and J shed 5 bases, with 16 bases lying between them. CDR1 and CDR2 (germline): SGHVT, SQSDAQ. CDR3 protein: CASSQIIQFNEQYF. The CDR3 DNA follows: TGTGCCAGCAGCCAAATCATTCAGTTTAACGAGCAGTACTTC.

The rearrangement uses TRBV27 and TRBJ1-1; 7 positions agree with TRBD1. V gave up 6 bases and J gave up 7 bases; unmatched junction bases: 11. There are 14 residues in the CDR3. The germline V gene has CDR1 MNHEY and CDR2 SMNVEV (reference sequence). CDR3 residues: CASSRDRAFYEAFF. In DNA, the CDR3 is TGTGCCAGCAGCCGGGACAGAGCCTTCTATGAAGCTTTCTTT.

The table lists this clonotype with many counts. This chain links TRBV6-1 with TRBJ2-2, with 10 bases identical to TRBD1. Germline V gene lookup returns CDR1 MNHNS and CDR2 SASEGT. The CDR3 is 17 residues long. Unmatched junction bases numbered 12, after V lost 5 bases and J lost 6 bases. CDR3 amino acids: CASSPRPGQGMAGELFF. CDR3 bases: TGTGCCAGCAGTCCAAGACCGGGACAGGGGATGGCCGGGGAGCTGTTTTTT.

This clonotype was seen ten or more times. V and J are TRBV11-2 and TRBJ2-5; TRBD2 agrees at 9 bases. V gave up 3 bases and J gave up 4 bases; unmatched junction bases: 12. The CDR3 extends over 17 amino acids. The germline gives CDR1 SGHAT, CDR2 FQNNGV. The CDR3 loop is CASSLFIAGVRGETQYF. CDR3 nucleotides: TGTGCCAGCAGCTTGTTCATAGCGGGAGTAAGAGGAGAGACCCAGTACTTC. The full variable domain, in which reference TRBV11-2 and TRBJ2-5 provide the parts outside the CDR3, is EAGVAQSPRYKIIEKRQSVAFWCNPISGHATLYWYQQILGQGPKLLIQFQNNGVVDDSQLPKDRFSAERLKGVDSTLKIQPAKLEDSAVYLCASSLFIAGVRGETQYFGPGTRLLVL.

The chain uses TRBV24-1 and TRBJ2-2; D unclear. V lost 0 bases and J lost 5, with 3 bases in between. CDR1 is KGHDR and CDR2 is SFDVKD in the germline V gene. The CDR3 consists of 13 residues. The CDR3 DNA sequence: TGTGCCACCAGTGATTTGGGGACCGGGGAGCTGTTTTTT. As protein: CATSDLGTGELFF.

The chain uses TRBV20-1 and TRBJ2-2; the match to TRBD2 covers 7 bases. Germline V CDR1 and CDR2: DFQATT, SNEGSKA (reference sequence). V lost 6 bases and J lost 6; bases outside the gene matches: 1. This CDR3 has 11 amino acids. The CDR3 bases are TGCAGTGCAGGGAGGGCCGGGGAGCTGTTTTTT. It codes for CSAGRAGELFF.

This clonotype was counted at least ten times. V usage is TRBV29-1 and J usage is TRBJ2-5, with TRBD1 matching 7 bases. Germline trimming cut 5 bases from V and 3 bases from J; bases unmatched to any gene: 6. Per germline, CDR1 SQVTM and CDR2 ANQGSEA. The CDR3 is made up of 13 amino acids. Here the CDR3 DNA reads TGCAGCGTTATCCCGGGACAGAAAGAGACCCAGTACTTC. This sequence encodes CSVIPGQKETQYF.

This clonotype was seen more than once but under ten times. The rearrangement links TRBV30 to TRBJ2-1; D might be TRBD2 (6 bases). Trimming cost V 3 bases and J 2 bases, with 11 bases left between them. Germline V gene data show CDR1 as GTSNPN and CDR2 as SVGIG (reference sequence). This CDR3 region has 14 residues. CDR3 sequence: CAWSPASAYNEQFF. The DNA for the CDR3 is TGTGCCTGGAGCCCAGCTAGCGCCTACAATGAGCAGTTCTTC.

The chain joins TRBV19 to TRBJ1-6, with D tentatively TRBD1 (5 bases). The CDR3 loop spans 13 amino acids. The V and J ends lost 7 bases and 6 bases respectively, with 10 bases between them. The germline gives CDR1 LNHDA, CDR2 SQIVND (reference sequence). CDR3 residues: CASTARGNSPLHF. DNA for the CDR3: TGTGCCAGTACTGCAAGGGGTAATTCACCCCTCCACTTT.

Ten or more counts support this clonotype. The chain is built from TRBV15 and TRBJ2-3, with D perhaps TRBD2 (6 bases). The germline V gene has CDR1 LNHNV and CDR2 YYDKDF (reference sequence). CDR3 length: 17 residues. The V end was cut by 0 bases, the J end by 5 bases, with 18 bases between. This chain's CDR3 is CATSRDWSEGVKDTQYF. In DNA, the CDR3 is TGTGCCACCAGCAGAGATTGGTCGGAGGGAGTTAAAGATACGCAGTATTTT.